This T cell receptor beta chain emerged from a study of blood T cell repertoires in COVID-19. Study-wide background: The United States, Italy and Spain provided the acute and convalescent COVID-19 samples.

The protocol was immunoSEQ multiplex PCR, while the TCRdb copy is restricted to in-frame clones and leaves out a portion. Here the sample spans about 70,000 clones, 80% to 90% being singletons. The CDR3 is 18 residues long. Germline-derived CDR1 and CDR2 are WNHNN and SYGVQD (reference sequence). Trimming removed 5 bases from V and 5 bases from J; junction bases left unmatched: 12. This receptor was obtained from a woman aged 18-35 years with acute or convalescent COVID-19. The chain joins TRBV10-1 to TRBJ2-1, with 13 bases aligning to TRBD2. The sequenced sample consisted of peripheral blood. CDR3 bases: TGCGCCAGCAGTAGACTAGCGGGAGGCCCCCCGACGAACAATGAGCAGTTCTTC. As protein: CASSRLAGGPPTNNEQFF.